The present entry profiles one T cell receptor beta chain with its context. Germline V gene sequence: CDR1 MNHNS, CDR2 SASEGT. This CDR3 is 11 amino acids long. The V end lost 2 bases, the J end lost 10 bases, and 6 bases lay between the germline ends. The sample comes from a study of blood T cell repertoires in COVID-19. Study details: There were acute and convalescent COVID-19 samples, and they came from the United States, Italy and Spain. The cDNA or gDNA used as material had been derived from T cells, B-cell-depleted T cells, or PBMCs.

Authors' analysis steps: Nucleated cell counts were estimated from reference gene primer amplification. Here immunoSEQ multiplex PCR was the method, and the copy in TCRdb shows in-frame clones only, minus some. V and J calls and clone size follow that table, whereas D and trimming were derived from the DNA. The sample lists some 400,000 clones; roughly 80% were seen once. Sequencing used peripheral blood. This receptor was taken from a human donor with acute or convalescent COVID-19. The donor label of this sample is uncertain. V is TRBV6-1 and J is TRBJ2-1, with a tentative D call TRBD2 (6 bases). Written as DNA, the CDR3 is TGTGCCAGCAGTGAACTAGCGGAGCAGTTCTTC. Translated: CASSELAEQFF.